The 14 T cell receptor beta chains reported below all come from one sample, sequenced in a study of T cell changes during pregnancy in multiple sclerosis (dated 2019 in TCRdb). The library came from the immunoSEQ multiplex PCR assay. TCRdb took this table from immuneACCESS and kept in-frame rearrangements with V and J called. Such tables lack part of the clones; where checked against another copy, unresolved V genes explain under half of the gap, and the rest is unexplained. This sample lists tens of thousands of clones; approximately 86% were detected once. Approximately 3.4% of the sample is held by the ten biggest clonotypes. Sequencing used peripheral blood, obtained before pregnancy. The receptors shown here come from a female donor with multiple sclerosis, enrolled in a pregnancy study.

The CDR3 DNA reads as TGTGCCAGTAGCCTCCTCGACAGGGACGAGCAGTACTTC. Its protein product is CASSLLDRDEQYF. The genes are TRBV19 and TRBJ2-7, with 7 nucleotides matching TRBD1. The germline CDR1 and CDR2 sequences are LNHDA and SQIVND (reference sequence). The CDR3 consists of 13 residues. Trimming at V came to 6 bases and at J to 5 bases, leaving 7 bases not matched to a gene.

The chain has TRBV13 and TRBJ2-5; 8 bases agree with TRBD2. This CDR3 spans 14 amino acids. Germline V gene sequence: CDR1 PRHDT, CDR2 FYEKMQ (reference sequence). V shed 5 bases and J 3 bases; nucleotides not matched to a gene: 5. CDR3 bases: TGTGCCAGCAGCCCAGCGGGAGTAGAAGAGACCCAGTACTTC. It specifies CASSPAGVEETQYF.

J is TRBJ2-7 and V is TRBV20-1; D ambiguous. V shed 3 bases and J shed 2 bases, with 5 bases lying between them. Looked up from germline, CDR1 is DFQATT and CDR2 is SNEGSKA (reference sequence). The CDR3 runs to 11 residues. As DNA, the CDR3 is TGCAGTGCTAGTTCGGCCTACGAGCAGTACTTC. As protein: CSASSAYEQYF.

The J gene is TRBJ2-1, the V gene TRBV27, with 9 bases aligning to TRBD1. The CDR3 is 15 amino acids. Germline V gene data show CDR1 as MNHEY and CDR2 as SMNVEV (reference sequence). J gave up 7 bases and V 3 bases, and 7 bases lay outside the gene matches. The chain's CDR3 is CASSFRTGVENEQFF. In nucleotides, the CDR3 is TGTGCCAGCAGTTTTCGGACAGGGGTTGAGAATGAGCAGTTCTTC.

This chain connects TRBV5-1 to TRBJ2-3, with 10 bases that match TRBD2. The CDR3 is 16 residues long. The germline CDR1 and CDR2 sequences are SGHRS and YFSETQ. V lost 3 bases to trimming and J lost 2 bases; unmatched junction nucleotides: 6. CDR3 in amino acids: CASSSGTSDFTDTQYF. Written as DNA, the CDR3 is TGCGCCAGCAGCTCCGGGACTAGCGACTTCACAGATACGCAGTATTTT.

This clone was observed a single time. This chain links TRBV18 with TRBJ2-5, with 11 bases identical to TRBD1. J gave up 4 bases and V 0 bases, and 4 bases lay outside the gene matches. The germline gives CDR1 KGHSH, CDR2 LQKENI. The CDR3 length is 16 residues. The CDR3 sequence: CASSPPPGQGGETQYF. The CDR3, as DNA: TGTGCCAGCTCACCACCCCCGGGACAGGGGGGAGAGACCCAGTACTTC.

The chain is built from TRBV6-5 and TRBJ2-3; possibly TRBD2 for D (6 bases). V shed 2 bases and J shed 4 bases, with 13 bases lying between them. This CDR3 contains 15 residues. Germline CDR1 reads MNHEY; CDR2 reads SVGAGI. The CDR3 region is CASSYGGLSADTQYF. The CDR3 DNA is TGTGCCAGCAGTTACGGGGGGTTAAGCGCAGATACGCAGTATTTT.

V and J are TRBV6-5 and TRBJ1-5, with TRBD1 matching 7 bases. The ends lost 6 bases at V and 7 bases at J; junction bases unmatched: 9. The CDR3 runs 14 residues. The germline gives CDR1 MNHEY, CDR2 SVGAGI. The CDR3 is CASSPGGGPQPQHF. CDR3 DNA: TGTGCCAGCAGCCCCGGAGGGGGCCCCCAGCCCCAGCATTTT.

The chain has TRBV4-3 and TRBJ2-1, with 10 nucleotides matching TRBD1. V dropped 2 bases and J dropped 9; count of bases not matched to a gene: 10. CDR1 and CDR2 from the germline V gene are LGHNA and YSLEER. This CDR3 is 16 amino acids long. CDR3 sequence: CASSQRTGTGAGEQFF. The CDR3 DNA reads as TGCGCCAGCAGCCAACGAACCGGGACAGGGGCGGGTGAGCAGTTCTTC.

This clone was picked up one time. The rearrangement links TRBV7-3 to TRBJ1-2; D possibly corresponds to TRBD1 (5 bases). The V end lost 0 bases, the J end lost 6 bases, and 8 bases lay between the germline ends. The germline V gene encodes CDR1 SGHTA and CDR2 FQGTGA. The CDR3 has 13 amino acids. CDR3 residues: CASSLTGDNGYTF. CDR3 DNA: TGTGCCAGCAGCTTAACAGGGGATAATGGCTACACCTTC.

V gene TRBV12-5 combines with J gene TRBJ2-3; 14 nucleotides agree with TRBD2. The germline CDR1 and CDR2 sequences are LGHNT and FRNRAP. The CDR3 is 18 residues long. Trimming took 1 base from V and 1 from J; bases not matched to a gene: 4. The CDR3 region has the DNA TGTGCTAGTGGTTTGGGACTAGCGGGGGGGCCGGGCACAGATACGCAGTATTTT. Translating gives CASGLGLAGGPGTDTQYF.

This clone has a handful of counts. V and J are TRBV14 and TRBJ2-5; 11 nucleotides line up with TRBD2. Germline V lookup: CDR1 SGHDN, CDR2 FVKESK. With 5 bases clipped from V and 5 bases from J, the junction kept 7 bases outside the gene matches. This CDR3 is built from 15 residues. CDR3 amino acids: CASSLVLAGVETQYF. In DNA form, the CDR3 reads TGTGCCAGCAGCTTAGTACTAGCGGGAGTCGAGACCCAGTACTTC.

This chain connects TRBV5-4 to TRBJ2-5; TRBD1 is a possible D gene (6 bases). This CDR3 region has 15 residues. Trimming took 0 bases from V and 1 from J, leaving 10 bases between them. Germline V gene lookup returns CDR1 SGHNT and CDR2 YYREEE (reference sequence). The CDR3 loop is CASSLGTGIQETQYF. The CDR3 coding sequence is TGTGCCAGCAGCTTGGGAACAGGGATCCAAGAGACCCAGTACTTC.

V usage is TRBV5-1 and J usage is TRBJ1-1, with D possibly TRBD1 on 5 matching bases. CDR3 length equals 20 residues. V was pared by 0 bases and J by 2 bases, with 26 bases between. CDR1 SGHRS and CDR2 YFSETQ come from the germline V gene. The CDR3 sequence: CASSLVVWGTTPRGNTEAFF. The CDR3 bases are TGCGCCAGCAGCTTGGTCGTTTGGGGCACTACCCCGAGAGGAAACACTGAAGCTTTCTTT.